Presented here are 14 T cell receptor beta chains from one specimen sequenced in a study of blood T cells in healthy people across ages. A second PCR of roughly 7 to 11 cycles used a sample-barcoded 5' primer and a J-beta primer mix. TCRdb independently ran MiXCR on the 5' RACE reads; one entry per CDR3 protein. This table holds some 750,000 distinct CDR3 sequences, about 24% found once. The material sequenced was blood. These receptors were obtained from a man in his sixties or seventies in good health.

This clonotype was detected a few times. The rearrangement joins TRBV18 to TRBJ1-6; D might be TRBD1 (6 bases). CDR3 size: 17 residues. Trimming stripped 0 bases from V and 9 bases from J, with 18 bases between. The germline gives CDR1 KGHSH, CDR2 LQKENI. The CDR3: CASSPPSGSRGRSPLHF. The CDR3 DNA follows: TGTGCCAGCTCACCACCGTCTGGGTCCAGGGGTCGTTCACCCCTCCACTTT.

This clonotype was observed a single time. This chain joins TRBV5-1 and TRBJ1-2, with D unclear. Germline V lookup: CDR1 SGHRS, CDR2 YFSETQ. CDR3 size: 13 residues. V lost 0 bases and J lost 7, with 10 bases in between. The CDR3 region has the DNA TGCGCCAGCAGCTTGGGGGAGGCGGTTGGCTACACCTTC. It is translated as CASSLGEAVGYTF.

The chain couples TRBV6-2 or TRBV6-3 to TRBJ2-1; perhaps TRBD2 as D (5 bases). The last part of the DNA fits TRBJ2-7 better; the J call may be wrong. Germline V gene sequence: CDR1 MNHEY, CDR2 SVGEGT. This CDR3 is 16 amino acids long. CDR3 DNA: TGTGCCAGCACCCCCAGTCGTCTTGGACTCAACTACGAGCAGTACGTC. This translates into CASTPSRLGLNYEQYV.

The chain recombines TRBV25-1 with TRBJ1-5, with a weak D call TRBD1 (5 bases). V was trimmed by 6 bases and J by 6 bases, leaving 15 bases between them. From germline, CDR1 is MGHDK and CDR2 SYGVNS. The CDR3 extends over 14 amino acids. CDR3 region: CASSDPGLGQPQHF. CDR3 sequence (DNA): TGTGCCAGCAGCGATCCAGGGCTTGGTCAGCCCCAGCATTTT.

DNA for the CDR3: TGTGCCAGCAGCTTACGTCCGGGACTAGCGGGAGGGGTTTCTCACGATACGCAGTATTTT. Amino acid sequence: CASSLRPGLAGGVSHDTQYF. The chain employs TRBV7-2 and TRBJ2-3, with 16 bases matching TRBD2. V shed 2 bases and J 6 bases; nucleotides not matched to a gene: 14. In germline, CDR1 is SGHTA, CDR2 FQGNSA. CDR3 length equals 20 residues. The full variable domain, rest sourced from reference TRBV7-2 and TRBJ2-3, is GAGVSQSPSNKVTEKGKDVELRCDPISGHTALYWYRQSLGQGLEFLIYFQGNSAPDKSGLPSDRFSAERTGGSVSTLTIQRTQQEDSAVYLCASSLRPGLAGGVSHDTQYFGPGTRLTVL.

The CDR3 nucleotides read TGTGCCAGCAGCAGACAAACAGGGGGAAATCTTGTTGAGCAGTTCTTC. Translated, it gives CASSRQTGGNLVEQFF. The chain joins TRBV7-3 to TRBJ2-5, with 8 bases matching TRBD1. The J call may be wrong; the DNA end is better matched by TRBJ2-1. This CDR3 has 16 amino acids. Germline CDR1 SGHTA, CDR2 FQGTGA.

This chain joins TRBV6-5 and TRBJ1-1; D is unclear. The CDR3 has 16 residues. Trimming cost V 4 bases and J 0 bases, with 15 bases left between them. Germline loops: CDR1 MNHEY, CDR2 SVGAGI. The CDR3 DNA follows: TGTGCCAGCAGTTTTCGTCTGGGTGACATGAACACTGAAGCTTTCTTT. Residues: CASSFRLGDMNTEAFF.

CDR3 region: CASSPRQGGPQHF. DNA for the CDR3: TGTGCCAGCAGCCCCAGGCAGGGAGGGCCCCAGCATTTT. This chain links TRBV6-2 or TRBV6-3 with TRBJ1-5; D might be TRBD1 (5 bases). CDR1 and CDR2 (germline): MNHEY, SVGEGT. This CDR3 has 13 amino acids. V lost 6 bases and J 9 bases, leaving 15 bases between the germline ends.

This chain connects TRBV6-5 to TRBJ1-4, with TRBD1 as a possible D gene (5 bases). Germline-derived CDR1 and CDR2 are MNHEY and SVGAGI. Trimming shortened V by 7 bases and J by 8 bases, and 17 bases separated the two germline ends. This CDR3 spans 14 amino acids. The CDR3 protein is CASNQGGKGEKLFF. CDR3 nucleotides: TGTGCCAGCAACCAGGGAGGGAAGGGCGAAAAACTGTTTTTT.

This clonotype was counted a few times. This sequence joins TRBV7-2 and TRBJ2-3; D is possibly TRBD2 (6 bases). Trimming left V 0 bases short and J 6 bases short, with 16 bases between. This CDR3 comprises 16 residues. The germline CDR1 and CDR2 sequences are SGHTA and FQGNSA. The CDR3 reads CASSLALASEGDTQYF. The DNA of the CDR3 is TGTGCCAGCAGCTTAGCGCTTGCTAGCGAGGGGGATACGCAGTATTTT. Full variable domain (remainder filled in from reference TRBV7-2 and TRBJ2-3): GAGVSQSPSNKVTEKGKDVELRCDPISGHTALYWYRQSLGQGLEFLIYFQGNSAPDKSGLPSDRFSAERTGGSVSTLTIQRTQQEDSAVYLCASSLALASEGDTQYFGPGTRLTVL.

The chain couples TRBV20-1 to TRBJ1-5; D may be TRBD1 (6 bases). Germline V gene sequence: CDR1 DFQATT, CDR2 SNEGSKA (reference sequence). The CDR3 loop spans 13 amino acids. Trimming took 6 bases from V and 3 from J, leaving 12 bases between them. CDR3 in DNA: TGCAGTGCCGGGGGCAGTTTCAATCAGCCCCAGCATTTT. It is translated as CSAGGSFNQPQHF.

This clonotype occurred many times. The genes are TRBV12-3 or TRBV12-4 and TRBJ1-2; perhaps TRBD1 as D (5 bases). Trimming shortened V by 6 bases and J by 7 bases, and 18 bases separated the two germline ends. This CDR3 is 14 amino acids long. The CDR3, as DNA: TGTGCCAGCAGCGGTCGCCGGGGGATAAGTGGCTACACCTTC. This translates into CASSGRRGISGYTF.

The table lists this clonotype with many counts. The V and J genes are TRBV21-1 and TRBJ2-1; TRBD2, the table's D call, was not compared with the DNA. TRBV21-1 is shown as a pseudogene. This CDR3 has 12 amino acids. This CDR3 reads CASSKAWREQFF. CDR3 nucleotide sequence: TGTGCCAGCAGCAAAGCGTGGAGGGAGCAGTTCTTC.

The rearrangement joins TRBV28 to TRBJ1-4; perhaps TRBD1 as D (6 bases). V lost 7 bases to trimming and J lost 5 bases, with 17 bases between them. The CDR3 loop spans 15 amino acids. The V gene's germline CDR1 is MDHEN and CDR2 SYDVKM. CDR3 region: CASKQGLRSNEKLFF. The CDR3 nucleotides read TGTGCCAGCAAACAGGGTTTGAGGTCCAATGAAAAACTGTTTTTT. The full variable domain, in which reference TRBV28 and TRBJ1-4 provide the parts outside the CDR3, is DVKVTQSSRYLVKRTGEKVFLECVQDMDHENMFWYRQDPGLGLRLIYFSYDVKMKEKGDIPEGYSVSREKKERFSLILESASTNQTSMYLCASKQGLRSNEKLFFGSGTQLSVL.